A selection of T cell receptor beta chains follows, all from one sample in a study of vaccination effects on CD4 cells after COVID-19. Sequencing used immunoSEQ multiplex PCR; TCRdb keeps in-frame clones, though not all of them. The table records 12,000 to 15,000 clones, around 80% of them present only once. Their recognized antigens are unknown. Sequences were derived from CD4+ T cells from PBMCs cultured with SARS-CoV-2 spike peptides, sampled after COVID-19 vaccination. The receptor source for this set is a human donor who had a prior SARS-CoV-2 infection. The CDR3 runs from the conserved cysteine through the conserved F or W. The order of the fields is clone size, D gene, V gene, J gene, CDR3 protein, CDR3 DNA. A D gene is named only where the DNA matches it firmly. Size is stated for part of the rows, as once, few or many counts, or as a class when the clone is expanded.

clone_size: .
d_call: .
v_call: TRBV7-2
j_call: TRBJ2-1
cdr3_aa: CASSLRLVYEQFF
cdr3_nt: TGTGCCAGCAGCTTGAGACTAGTTTATGAGCAGTTCTTC

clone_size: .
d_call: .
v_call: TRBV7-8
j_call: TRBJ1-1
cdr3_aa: CASSLARATEAFF
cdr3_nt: TGTGCCAGCAGCTTAGCCAGGGCCACTGAAGCTTTCTTT

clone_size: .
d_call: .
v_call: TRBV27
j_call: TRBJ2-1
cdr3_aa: CASSFVGGATPYNEQFF
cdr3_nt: TGTGCCAGCAGTTTTGTGGGGGGGGCCACCCCCTACAATGAGCAGTTCTTC

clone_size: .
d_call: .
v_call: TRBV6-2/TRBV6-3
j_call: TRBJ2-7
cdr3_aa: CASSPNRVQQYF
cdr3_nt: TGTGCCAGCAGCCCAAACAGGGTTCAGCAGTACTTC

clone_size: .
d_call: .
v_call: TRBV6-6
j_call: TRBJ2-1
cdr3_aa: CASSYSYSYNEQFF
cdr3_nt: TGTGCCAGCAGTTACTCCTACTCCTACAATGAGCAGTTCTTC

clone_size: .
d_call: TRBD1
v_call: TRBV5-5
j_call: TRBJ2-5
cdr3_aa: CASSFRTGGKGETQYF
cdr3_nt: TGTGCCAGCAGCTTCCGGACAGGGGGAAAAGGGGAGACCCAGTACTTC

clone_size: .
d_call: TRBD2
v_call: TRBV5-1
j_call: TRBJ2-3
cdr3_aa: CASSLGLAGRSNTDTQYF
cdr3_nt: TGCGCCAGCAGCTTGGGACTAGCGGGACGGTCCAACACAGATACGCAGTATTTT

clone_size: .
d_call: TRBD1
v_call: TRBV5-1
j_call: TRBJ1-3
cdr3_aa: CASSLETGGAYGNTIYF
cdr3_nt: TGCGCCAGCAGCTTGGAGACAGGGGGCGCATATGGAAACACCATATATTTT

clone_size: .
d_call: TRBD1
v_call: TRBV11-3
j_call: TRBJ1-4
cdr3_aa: CASSPGPGQGIGEKLFF
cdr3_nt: TGTGCCAGCAGCCCAGGACCGGGACAGGGAATTGGTGAAAAACTGTTTTTT

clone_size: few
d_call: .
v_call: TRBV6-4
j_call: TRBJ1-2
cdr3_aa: CASSDGGSNYGYTF
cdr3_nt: TGTGCCAGCAGTGATGGGGGGTCTAACTATGGCTACACCTTC

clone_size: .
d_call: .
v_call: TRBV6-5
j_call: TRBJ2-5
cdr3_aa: CASNSYSGQETQYF
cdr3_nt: TGTGCCAGCAACTCATATTCCGGGCAAGAGACCCAGTACTTC

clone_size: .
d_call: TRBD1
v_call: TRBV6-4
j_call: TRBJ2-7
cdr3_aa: CASSDPSGQGGYEQYF
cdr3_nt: TGTGCCAGCAGTGACCCCAGTGGACAGGGGGGGTACGAGCAGTACTTC

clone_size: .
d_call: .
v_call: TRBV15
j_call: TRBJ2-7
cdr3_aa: CATSRLQGPYEQYF
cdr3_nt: TGTGCCACCAGCCGATTACAGGGTCCCTACGAGCAGTACTTC

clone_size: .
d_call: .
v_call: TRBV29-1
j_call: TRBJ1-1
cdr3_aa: CSVNGLHGNTEAFF
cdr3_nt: TGCAGCGTTAACGGGCTACACGGGAACACTGAAGCTTTCTTT

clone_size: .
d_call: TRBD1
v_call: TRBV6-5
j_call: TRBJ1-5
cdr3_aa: CASRVGTGANQPQHF
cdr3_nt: TGTGCCAGCAGAGTGGGGACAGGGGCCAATCAGCCCCAGCATTTT

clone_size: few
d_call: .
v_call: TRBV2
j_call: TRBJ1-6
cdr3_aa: CASSPSSYNSPLHF
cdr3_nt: TGTGCCAGCAGCCCGAGCTCCTATAATTCACCCCTCCACTTT

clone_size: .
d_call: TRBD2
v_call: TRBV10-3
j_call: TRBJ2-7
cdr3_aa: CAISELRSGSFYEQYF
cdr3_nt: TGTGCCATCAGTGAGCTACGTAGCGGGTCCTTCTACGAGCAGTACTTC

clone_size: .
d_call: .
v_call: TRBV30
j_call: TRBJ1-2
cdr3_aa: CAHEREYYGYTF
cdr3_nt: TGTGCCCATGAGAGGGAATACTATGGCTACACCTTC

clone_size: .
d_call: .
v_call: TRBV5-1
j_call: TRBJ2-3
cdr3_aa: CASSLAEGSSDTQYF
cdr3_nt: TGCGCCAGCAGCTTGGCTGAGGGTTCGTCAGATACGCAGTATTTT

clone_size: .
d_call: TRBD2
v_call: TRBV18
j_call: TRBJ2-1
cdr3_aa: CASSHLAGFGNEQFF
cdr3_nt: TGTGCCAGCTCACACCTAGCGGGTTTCGGGAATGAGCAGTTCTTC

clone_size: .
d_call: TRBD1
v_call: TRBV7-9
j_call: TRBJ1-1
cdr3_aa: CASSEQGRSLYEAFF
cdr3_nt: TGTGCCAGCAGCGAACAGGGGCGGTCTCTTTATGAAGCTTTCTTT

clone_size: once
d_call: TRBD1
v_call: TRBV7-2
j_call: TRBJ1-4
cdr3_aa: CASSPRDAGGGKLFF
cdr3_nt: TGTGCCAGCAGCCCCCGGGACGCAGGGGGCGGGAAACTGTTTTTT

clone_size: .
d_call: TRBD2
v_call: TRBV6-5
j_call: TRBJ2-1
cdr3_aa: CASSYSGGRAHEQFF
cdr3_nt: TGTGCCAGCAGTTACTCTGGCGGGAGGGCCCATGAGCAGTTCTTC

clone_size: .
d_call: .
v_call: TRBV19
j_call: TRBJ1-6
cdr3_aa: CASSTIWQGTYNSPLHF
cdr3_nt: TGTGCCAGTAGTACCATCTGGCAAGGGACTTATAATTCACCCCTCCACTTT

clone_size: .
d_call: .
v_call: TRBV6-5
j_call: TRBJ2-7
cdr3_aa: CASSYGTGSAYEQYF
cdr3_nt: TGTGCCAGCAGTTACGGCACAGGGTCTGCCTACGAGCAGTACTTC

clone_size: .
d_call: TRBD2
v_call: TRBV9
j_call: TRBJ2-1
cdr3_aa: CASSVVPSGGAYSYNEQFF
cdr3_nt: TGTGCCAGCAGCGTAGTGCCTAGCGGGGGGGCCTACTCCTACAATGAGCAGTTCTTC

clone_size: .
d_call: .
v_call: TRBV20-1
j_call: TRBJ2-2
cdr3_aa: CSASFHTGELFF
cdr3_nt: TGCAGTGCTAGTTTCCACACCGGGGAGCTGTTTTTT